This T cell receptor (beta chain) was profiled in a study of identical twins. The study, taken as a whole, reports: Carriage of fewer insertions was seen in abundant cord blood beta clonotypes, whereas memory repertoires showed none.

The sample holds a few counts of this clonotype. The antigen is unknown. TCRdb called the 5' RACE reads again in MiXCR, with one record for every CDR3 protein. The sample lists about 690,000 distinct CDR3 sequences; 21% were seen once. Losses at the gene ends were 6 bases for V and 6 bases for J; bases not matched to a gene: 10. Germline V CDR1 and CDR2: SQVTM, ANQGSEA. CDR3 size: 13 residues. These data are also associated with another study on T cells expressing NK-cell markers. That investigation notes: Roughly 1.0-7.0% of CD8+ T cells in several donors belonged to dominant NKG2C+ clonotypes. The CD3+CD56-NKG2C+ fraction was also led by these clonotypes in a few donors. HCMV specificity of expanded NKG2C+ T cell clones remained unclear.

The V call is TRBV29-1, the J call TRBJ2-7; TRBD2 agrees at 8 bases. The TCR was taken from a woman aged 18 to 35 in good health. Sequenced material: PBMCs. The CDR3 is CSVASWAGGEQYF. In nucleotides, the CDR3 is TGCAGCGTAGCGTCCTGGGCGGGAGGCGAGCAGTACTTC.